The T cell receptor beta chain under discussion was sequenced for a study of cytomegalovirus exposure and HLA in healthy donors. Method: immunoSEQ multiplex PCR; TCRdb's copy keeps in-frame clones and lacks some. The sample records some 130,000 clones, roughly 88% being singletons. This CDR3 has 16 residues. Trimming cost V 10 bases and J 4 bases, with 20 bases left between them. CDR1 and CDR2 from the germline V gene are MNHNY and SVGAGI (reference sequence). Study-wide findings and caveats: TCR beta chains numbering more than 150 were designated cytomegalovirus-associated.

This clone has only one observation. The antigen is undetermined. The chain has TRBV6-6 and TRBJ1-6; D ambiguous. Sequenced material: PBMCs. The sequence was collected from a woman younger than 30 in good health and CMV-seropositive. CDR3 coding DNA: TGTGCCACCTCTATGGGCCGCCGGAATTATAATTCACCCCTCCACTTT. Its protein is CATSMGRRNYNSPLHF.